The entry that follows covers one T cell receptor (beta chain) sequence. The data were produced by immunoSEQ multiplex PCR, yet TCRdb's version contains in-frame clones alone and is incomplete. The sample records 450,000 to 550,000 clones, 75% to 90% being singletons. The CDR3 is 16 amino acids. V lost 2 bases and J lost 0; bases outside the gene matches: 4. Looked up from germline, CDR1 is SGHKS and CDR2 is YYEKEE (reference sequence). This sample stems from a study of Ad26.COV2.S vaccination and SARS-CoV-2 variants. For the study at large: The authors gave Ad26.COV2.S intramuscularly, either once or twice 56 days apart.

Treatment: 15 to 20 received Ad26.COV2.S at low or high dose, single or two shots; about 5 received placebo; per-sample allocation not given. Specimen acquisition occurred on day 63 following the initial vaccine or placebo injection. Boston supplied an adult donor aged 18-55 years. This specimen was peripheral blood, taken in a trial of Ad26.COV2.S vaccine versus placebo. The rearrangement links TRBV5-5 to TRBJ2-1, with 8 nucleotides matching TRBD2. The receptor's source is a person between 18 and 65 years old who received the Ad26.COV2.S COVID-19 vaccine or a placebo. CDR3 in amino acids: CASSFLAGTSYNEQFF. CDR3 DNA: TGTGCCAGCAGCTTCCTAGCGGGCACCTCCTACAATGAGCAGTTCTTC.